The clone carrying this T cell receptor beta chain was detected a few times. The data were taken from a study of human T cells and chemical hapten exposure. Time point meaning: pre-sensitization, week 0. Treatment denoted: therapeutic diphenylcyclopropenone sensitization with weekly scalp DPC. MiXCR was run by TCRdb on the RACE reads, yielding one entry per CDR3 protein. The sample records some 300,000 distinct CDR3 sequences, about 5.4% being singletons. This CDR3 is built from 15 residues. Germline loops: CDR1 MNHEY, CDR2 SVGAGI. V was pared by 2 bases and J by 11 bases, with 14 bases of the junction left unmatched.

J is TRBJ1-1 and V is TRBV6-5; 7 bases line up with TRBD1. This TCR derives from a woman aged 18-29 years with alopecia areata. Some clones in this sample may be carry-over from other donors' samples. Sample: whole blood, taken in connection with sensitization to the hapten diphenylcyclopropenone (DPC). CDR3 in amino acids: CASSYGSGTVKRAFF. CDR3 DNA: TGTGCCAGCAGTTACGGGTCTGGGACAGTCAAAAGGGCTTTCTTT.